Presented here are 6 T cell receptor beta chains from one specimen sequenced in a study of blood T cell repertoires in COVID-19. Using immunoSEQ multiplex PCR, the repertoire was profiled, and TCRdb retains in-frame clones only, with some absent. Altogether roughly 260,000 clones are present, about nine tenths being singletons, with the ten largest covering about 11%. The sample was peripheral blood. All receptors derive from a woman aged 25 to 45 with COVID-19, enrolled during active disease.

CDR3 sequence: CASSLLGVSGNEQYF. In DNA form, the CDR3 reads TGCGCCAGCAGCTTGCTCGGGGTCTCGGGCAACGAGCAGTACTTC. V and J are TRBV5-1 and TRBJ2-7; TRBD2 might be the D (5 bases). Trimming took 1 base from V and 5 from J, leaving 16 bases between them. This CDR3 spans 15 amino acids. Germline CDR1 SGHRS, CDR2 YFSETQ.

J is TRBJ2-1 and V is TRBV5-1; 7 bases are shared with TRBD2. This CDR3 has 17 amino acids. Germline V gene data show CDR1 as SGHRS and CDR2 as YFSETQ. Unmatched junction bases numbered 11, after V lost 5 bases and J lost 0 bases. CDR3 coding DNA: TGCGCCAGCAGTCTGCGGACTAGGGGACGCTCCTACAATGAGCAGTTCTTC. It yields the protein CASSLRTRGRSYNEQFF.

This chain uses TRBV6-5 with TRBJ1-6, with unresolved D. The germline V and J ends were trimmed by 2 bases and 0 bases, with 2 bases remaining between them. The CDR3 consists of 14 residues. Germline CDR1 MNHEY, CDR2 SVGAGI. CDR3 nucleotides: TGTGCCAGCAGTTACCGCTCCTATAATTCACCCCTCCACTTT. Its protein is CASSYRSYNSPLHF.

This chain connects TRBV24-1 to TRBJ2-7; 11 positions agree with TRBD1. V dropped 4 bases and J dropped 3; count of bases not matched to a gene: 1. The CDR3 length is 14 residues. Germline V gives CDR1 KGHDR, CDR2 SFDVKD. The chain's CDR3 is CATSEGTGGYEQYF. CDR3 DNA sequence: TGTGCCACCAGTGAGGGGACAGGGGGCTACGAGCAGTACTTC.

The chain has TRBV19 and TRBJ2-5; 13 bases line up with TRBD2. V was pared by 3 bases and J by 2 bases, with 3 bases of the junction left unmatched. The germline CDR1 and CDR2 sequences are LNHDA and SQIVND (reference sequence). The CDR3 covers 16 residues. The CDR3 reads CASSISGLAGQETQYF. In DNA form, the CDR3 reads TGTGCCAGTAGTATTTCGGGACTAGCGGGACAAGAGACCCAGTACTTC.

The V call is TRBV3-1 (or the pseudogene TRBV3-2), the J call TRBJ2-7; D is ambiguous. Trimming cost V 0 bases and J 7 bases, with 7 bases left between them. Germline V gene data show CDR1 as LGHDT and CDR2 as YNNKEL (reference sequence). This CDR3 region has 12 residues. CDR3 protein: CASSQDVREQYF. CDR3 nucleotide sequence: TGTGCCAGCAGCCAAGATGTACGGGAGCAGTACTTC.